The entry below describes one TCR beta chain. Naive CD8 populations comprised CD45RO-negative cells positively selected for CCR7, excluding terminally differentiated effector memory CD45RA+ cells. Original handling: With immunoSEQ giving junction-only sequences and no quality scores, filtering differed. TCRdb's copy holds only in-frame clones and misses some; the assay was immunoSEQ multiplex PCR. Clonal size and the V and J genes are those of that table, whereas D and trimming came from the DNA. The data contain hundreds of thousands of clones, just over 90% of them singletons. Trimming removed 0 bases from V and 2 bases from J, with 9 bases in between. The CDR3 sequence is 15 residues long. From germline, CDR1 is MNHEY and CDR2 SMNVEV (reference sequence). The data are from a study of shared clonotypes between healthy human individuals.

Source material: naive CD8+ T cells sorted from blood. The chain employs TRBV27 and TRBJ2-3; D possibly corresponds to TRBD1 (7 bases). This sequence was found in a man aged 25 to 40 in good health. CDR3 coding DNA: TGTGCCAGCAGTTTATCCAGGGGGGACACAGATACGCAGTATTTT. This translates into CASSLSRGDTDTQYF.